This paragraph reports one TCR beta chain. This clone has a single count. What this receptor recognizes is not known. Just one base apart from a much larger clone, this may be a read error. Libraries were constructed by PCR. The instrument given in TCRdb is Illumina HiSeq 4000. High-throughput sequencing was used to profile the CDR3 region of the TCR beta-chain in every patient. Turning to the authors' computational methods: Drawing on CDR3 differences between clinicopathological groups, the researchers built a classifier meant to tell apart patients with distant-metastatic papillary thyroid cancer. The Shannon index was used to assess repertoire diversity, and the Morisita-Horn index was used to assess tumor-blood repertoire similarity. In-frame beta chains were kept once TCRdb had trimmed the public reads at Q25 with fastp and called clones with MiXCR. TCRdb's processing, not the study's, gives the V and J calls here. For this sample there are tens of thousands of clones; roughly 17% appear just once. More than 9% of the sample comes from the top ten.

The data derive from a study of metastatic and nonmetastatic thyroid tumors (dated by TCRdb to about 2020). Regarding the study in general: The researchers compared repertoires between peripheral blood samples and tumor or nodule tissue samples from patients with malignant or benign thyroid disease.

Results and caveats for the whole study, not just this receptor: In both blood and tumor samples, malignant tumors were reported to have significantly higher TCR beta diversity than benign nodules.

No treatment had been received by any patient before thyroid surgery. Using T-cell receptor beta sequencing, the study looked back at clinical samples from patients collected from the early 2010s to the late 2010s. The CDR3 runs 19 amino acids, cysteine and phenylalanine included. The entry retains the CDR3 DNA only, 57 bases that are in frame from base 1. From a lookup of the germline V gene (reference sequence), CDR1 and CDR2 are LNHNV and YYDKDF. V trim: 4 bases; J trim: 2 bases; unmatched bases: 18. The chain uses TRBV15 and TRBJ1-1, with TRBD1 identical over 8 junction bases. This receptor was taken from a male donor with papillary thyroid cancer or a benign thyroid nodule (not recorded which). Some clones in this sample may be carry-over from other donors' samples. Sequencing input: blood. The sequenced DNA is TGTGCCACCAGCACAAGAACAATACAGGGGGGATTAGTTAACACTGAAGCTTTCTTT. Its coded protein is CATSTRTIQGGLVNTEAFF.